A selection of T cell receptor beta chains follows, all from one sample in a study of OX40 agonist ivuxolimab in advanced cancers. The protocol was immunoSEQ multiplex PCR, while the TCRdb copy is restricted to in-frame clones and leaves out a portion. The sample carries about 36,000 clones, roughly three quarters recorded once. Sequencing was performed on CD4+ or CD8+ T cells sorted from blood, taken in a trial of the OX40 agonist ivuxolimab. Receptors were obtained from an adult with an advanced solid tumor such as melanoma, head and neck, liver or kidney cancer. The CDR3 runs from the conserved cysteine through the conserved F or W. A D gene is named only where the DNA matches it firmly. Size values are once, few and many counts, or a class for expanded clones, and some rows have none.

length	size	J	D	V	DNA	CDR3
14	once	TRBJ2-2	TRBD1	TRBV6-5	TGTGCCAGCGGGACAGGGGTGTATGGCGGGGAGCTGTTTTTT	CASGTGVYGGELFF
14	NA	TRBJ2-2	TRBD2	TRBV2	TGTGCCAGCACTAGCGGGAGCTCCACCGGGGAGCTGTTTTTT	CASTSGSSTGELFF
13	NA	TRBJ1-3	NA	TRBV6-6	TGTGCCAGCAGCCTCGCCGAGGGAAACACCATATATTTT	CASSLAEGNTIYF
15	NA	TRBJ2-2	NA	TRBV15	TGTGCCACCAGCAGAGGGCTAGCCGCCGCCGGGGAGCTGTTTTTT	CATSRGLAAAGELFF
13	NA	TRBJ1-1	NA	TRBV29-1	TGCAGCTCTTCCTTGTGGGGGAACACTGAAGCTTTCTTT	CSSSLWGNTEAFF
17	NA	TRBJ2-3	TRBD2	TRBV18	TGTGCCAGCTCACGAAGGTCTAGCGGGACGACCACAGATACGCAGTATTTT	CASSRRSSGTTTDTQYF
14	NA	TRBJ1-6	NA	TRBV7-2	TGTGCCAGCACCTCACGGGGCCCCTTTTCGCCCCTCCACTTT	CASTSRGPFSPLHF
13	NA	TRBJ2-7	NA	TRBV27	TGTGCCAGCAGTGTGACCCCCGGGGGCGAGCAGTACTTC	CASSVTPGGEQYF
12	few	TRBJ1-4	NA	TRBV19	TGTGCCAGTAGTTTTAAATCCGAAAAACTGTTTTTT	CASSFKSEKLFF
14	NA	TRBJ2-2	NA	TRBV6-1	TGTGCCAGCAGTGAATTTCGATTCGCCGGGGAGCTGTTTTTT	CASSEFRFAGELFF
15	NA	TRBJ2-7	TRBD1	TRBV7-3	TGTGCCAGCAGTTCGATAAAGACAGGGTTGGGCGAGCAGTACTTC	CASSSIKTGLGEQYF
16	once	TRBJ1-6	TRBD1	TRBV2	TGTGCCAGCAGGGAGACAGGGGCCACGAGGGGTTCACCCCTCCACTTT	CASRETGATRGSPLHF
11	NA	TRBJ1-2	NA	TRBV29-1	TGCAGCGTTCTCATAAACTATGGCTACACCTTC	CSVLINYGYTF
15	NA	TRBJ2-4	NA	TRBV6-1	TGTGCCAGCAGTGAATCGTGGGGGGCCAAAAACATTCAGTACTTC	CASSESWGAKNIQYF
13	NA	TRBJ1-1	NA	TRBV5-1	TGCGCCAGCAGCTTGATCCCCAACACTGAAGCTTTCTTT	CASSLIPNTEAFF
17	NA	TRBJ2-3	TRBD2	TRBV7-2	TGTGCCAGCAGCCTCTCCCCGCGGGGGGGCGGGGAAGATACGCAGTATTTT	CASSLSPRGGGEDTQYF
14	NA	TRBJ1-2	NA	TRBV6-5	TGTGCCAGCAGTTACTCAGGGAGGGAGGATGGCTACACCTTC	CASSYSGREDGYTF
14	NA	TRBJ1-1	NA	TRBV18	TGTGCCAGCTCTATGTCCCCCCAGAACACTGAAGCTTTCTTT	CASSMSPQNTEAFF
16	NA	TRBJ2-5	TRBD2	TRBV12-5	TGTGCTAGTGGTTTGGACCTAGCGGGAGGGCCAGGGACCCAGTACTTC	CASGLDLAGGPGTQYF
14	NA	TRBJ1-4	NA	TRBV2	TGTGCCAGCAGTCCCGGGACGGGTAATGAAAAACTGTTTTTT	CASSPGTGNEKLFF
15	NA	TRBJ2-7	TRBD1	TRBV5-6	TGTGCCAGCAGCTTGGTGGGGACAGGCGTCGCCGAGCAGTACTTC	CASSLVGTGVAEQYF
15	NA	TRBJ2-2	NA	TRBV7-8	TGTGCCAGCAGCTTAGTGGGCGGGAACACCGGGGAGCTGTTTTTT	CASSLVGGNTGELFF
14	NA	TRBJ2-7	NA	TRBV15	TGTGCCACCAGCAGGGACGGTACCTCCTACGAGCAGTACTTC	CATSRDGTSYEQYF
17	once	TRBJ1-2	TRBD1	TRBV7-3	TGTGCCAGCAGCCCGAGCGGGACAGGGGGCGCGGCGGCGAGCTACACCTTC	CASSPSGTGGAAASYTF
14	NA	TRBJ2-3	NA	TRBV5-1	TGCGCCAGCGCCGAGTTAGGGACCACAGATACGCAGTATTTT	CASAELGTTDTQYF
13	NA	TRBJ1-2	NA	TRBV6-6	TGTGCCAGCAGTCCCGGGACGAACTATGGCTACACCTTC	CASSPGTNYGYTF
16	NA	TRBJ1-5	NA	TRBV5-5	TGTGCCAGCAGCTTGGGAGATCTGATTAGCAATCAGCCCCAGCATTTT	CASSLGDLISNQPQHF
16	NA	TRBJ2-6	NA	TRBV11-2	TGTGCCAGCAGCTTAGCCTCAGGGACTGGGGCCAACGTCCTGACTTTC	CASSLASGTGANVLTF
16	NA	TRBJ2-7	NA	TRBV18	TGTGCCAGCTCAGTAGCTAGGGAGTCGTTGCGCTACGAGCAGTACTTC	CASSVARESLRYEQYF
13	NA	TRBJ2-2	NA	TRBV5-1	TGCGCCAGCAGGCGGGGAAACACCGGGGAGCTGTTTTTT	CASRRGNTGELFF
16	NA	TRBJ1-2	TRBD1	TRBV28	TGTGCCAGCAGTGCAACCCACCCGGACAGGGCAAATGGCTACACCTTC	CASSATHPDRANGYTF
14	NA	TRBJ1-6	NA	TRBV11-1	TGTGCCAGCAGCCAAACAGGGTTGGGATCACCCCTCCACTTT	CASSQTGLGSPLHF
14	NA	TRBJ1-5	NA	TRBV9	TGTGCCAGCAGCGTAGAAGCAGGGTACCAGCCCCAGCATTTT	CASSVEAGYQPQHF
15	NA	TRBJ1-5	TRBD1	TRBV5-6	TGTGCCAGCAGCTTGGACAGGGGGCCAAATCAGCCCCAGCATTTT	CASSLDRGPNQPQHF
13	NA	TRBJ1-2	NA	TRBV30	TGTGCCTGGAGCCCCAGGGGACGGGGAGGCTACACCTTC	CAWSPRGRGGYTF
15	NA	TRBJ1-1	NA	TRBV28	TGTGCCAGCAGTCTCCCAACCACGATGAACACTGAAGCTTTCTTT	CASSLPTTMNTEAFF
16	NA	TRBJ2-3	TRBD2	TRBV7-8	TGTGCCAGCAGCACGACTAGCGGGGTAGGCGCAGATACGCAGTATTTT	CASSTTSGVGADTQYF
13	few	TRBJ1-1	NA	TRBV5-4	TGTGCCAGCAGCTTAGCTGTGAACACTGAAGCTTTCTTT	CASSLAVNTEAFF
15	NA	TRBJ1-5	NA	TRBV2	TGTGCCAGCAGTTCGCAGGGGAGTTTTGGACAGCCCCAGCATTTT	CASSSQGSFGQPQHF
13	NA	TRBJ1-1	TRBD1	TRBV7-2	TGTGCCAGCAGCCTAGACAGGGTAACTGAAGCTTTCTTT	CASSLDRVTEAFF
15	many	TRBJ1-4	NA	TRBV9	TGTGCCAGCAGCGTAGATTTGAGGGAGGGGGAAAAACTGTTTTTT	CASSVDLREGEKLFF
15	NA	TRBJ2-1	NA	TRBV9	TGTGCCAGCAGCGTAGTCTTAGGCTCCTACAATGAGCAGTTCTTC	CASSVVLGSYNEQFF
14	NA	TRBJ1-1	NA	TRBV7-2	TGTGCCAGCAGCTTAGCTCGGCAGACCACTGAAGCTTTCTTT	CASSLARQTTEAFF
13	once	TRBJ2-3	NA	TRBV6-1	TGTGCCACCCAGACAGGTAGCACAGATACGCAGTATTTT	CATQTGSTDTQYF
18	NA	TRBJ2-5	TRBD1	TRBV4-2	TGTGCCAGCAGCCAAGCGGCCTTACAGGGGGGAGGAAAAGAGACCCAGTACTTC	CASSQAALQGGGKETQYF
14	NA	TRBJ2-7	TRBD2	TRBV28	TGTGCCAGCAGGGAGCGGGACGCCTCCTACGAGCAGTACTTC	CASRERDASYEQYF
15	NA	TRBJ2-1	TRBD2	TRBV9	TGTGCCAGCAGCGACAGGACTAGCGGATACAATGAGCAGTTCTTC	CASSDRTSGYNEQFF
13	NA	TRBJ1-3	NA	TRBV30	TGTGCCCTTCCCGGCCAATCTGGAAACACCATATATTTT	CALPGQSGNTIYF
12	NA	TRBJ2-3	NA	TRBV30	TGTGCCGGGAACCTCGGCACAGATACGCAGTATTTT	CAGNLGTDTQYF
15	NA	TRBJ1-6	NA	TRBV9	TGTGCCAGCAGCCCGGGACAATTCTATAATTCACCCCTCCACTTT	CASSPGQFYNSPLHF
17	few	TRBJ1-1	NA	TRBV18	TGTGCCAGCTCACCATCCGCAGGTCGGACAGTTCTGTCTGAAGCTTTCTTT	CASSPSAGRTVLSEAFF
13	NA	TRBJ2-3	NA	TRBV9	TGTGCCAGCAGCGTAGGTGCTTGGGATACGCAGTATTTT	CASSVGAWDTQYF
13	few	TRBJ1-1	NA	TRBV6-5	TGTGCCAGCACCCCGAGGGGGAGGACTGAAGCTTTCTTT	CASTPRGRTEAFF